The clone carrying this TCR beta chain was detected many times. What it binds is unknown. The authors incorporated unique molecular identifiers into the TCR beta cDNA libraries. One entry per CDR3 protein results from TCRdb running MiXCR on the PCR reads. The repertoire has some 260,000 distinct CDR3 sequences, 36% of them found once; the top ten carry 4% to 6%. Germline lookup yields CDR1 LNHNV and CDR2 YYDKDF (reference sequence). The V and J ends lost 2 bases and 6 bases respectively, with 18 bases between them. The CDR3 sequence is 16 residues long. These data belong to a study of post-analysis software for immune sequencing data. General observations from the study: Normalized Chao1 diversity was significantly lower in multiple sclerosis patients than in controls. When patients were compared with controls, 4 or 5 TRBV segments were more frequent, TRBV5-6, TRBV5-1 and TRBV20-1 among them.

The chain employs TRBV15 and TRBJ2-3; D may be TRBD2 (5 bases). The sequence derives from a girl aged 10 to 17 with multiple sclerosis. The sample comprised blood. CDR3 DNA: TGTGCCACCAGCAGACAACCGGGGAACAGTCGCGATACGCAGTATTTT. This sequence encodes CATSRQPGNSRDTQYF.